This TCR beta chain was documented in a study of T cell repertoires in cytomegalovirus infection. On the study more broadly: Based on public TCR beta signatures, there were indications of CMV infection and of a matching HLA type. Overall study findings and caveats: Ex vivo, HLA-C-restricted CMV-specific TCR beta clonotypes prevailed over the rest of the response.

Points on this clonotype: Its antigen is not identified.

V lost 8 bases and J lost 6, with 16 bases in between. The CDR3 sequence is 14 residues long. Germline-derived CDR1 and CDR2 are MNHEY and SVGAGI. Each CDR3 protein is one row after TCRdb ran MiXCR on the reads. Of some 700,000 distinct CDR3 sequences listed, under 40% are singletons. The source is a human donor in good health (CMV status not recorded). Some clones in this sample may be carry-over from other donors' samples. Sequencing input: PBMCs. This chain joins TRBV6-5 and TRBJ2-2; D unresolved. The CDR3 DNA is TGTGCCAGCTCGAATACACAATGGGCCGGGGAGCTGTTTTTT. It yields the protein CASSNTQWAGELFF.